This record covers a single T cell receptor (beta chain). The antigen is not known. Sequenced by immunoSEQ multiplex PCR; TCRdb stores in-frame clones only, minus some. The sample consists of about 2.5 million clones, about nine tenths of them appearing once. These data come from a study of shared clonotypes between healthy human individuals. Study in general: CD8 memory received one plate per donor, CD8 naive two, CD4 memory three and CD4 naive three.

Overall study findings and caveats: Richness estimates generally favored naive over memory subsets. Sharing across several donors was seen in 4% to 6.5% of naive CD4 clonotypes.

Specimen: naive CD4+ T cells from PBMCs. Subset given: CD45RA+ positively selected. This TCR was recovered from a man younger than 35 in good health. Some clones in this sample may be carry-over from other donors' samples.

CDR3 DNA sequence: TGTGCCAGCAGGCCTTCGGGGTTGGAGCAGTACTTC. It codes for CASRPSGLEQYF. The chain is built from TRBV2 and TRBJ2-7, with TRBD2 as a possible D gene (5 bases). V was shortened by 6 bases and J by 7 bases, with 13 bases between the two germline ends. Germline V CDR1 and CDR2: SNHLY, FYNNEI. CDR3 length: 12 residues.